The 29 T cell receptor beta chains in this list originate from one sample, sequenced in a study of blood T cell repertoires in COVID-19. Sequencing used immunoSEQ multiplex PCR; TCRdb keeps in-frame clones, though not all of them. The sample includes fewer than 85,000 clones, about 83% seen only once; the top ten take approximately 6.9%. The sequenced sample consisted of peripheral blood. These receptors came from a man aged 25 to 40 with COVID-19, enrolled during active disease.

The V and J genes are TRBV5-4 and TRBJ2-7; possible D gene TRBD2, 5 bases. V was cut by 4 bases and J by 3 bases, with 11 bases left in between. Per the germline V gene, CDR1 is SGHNT and CDR2 is YYREEE (reference sequence). This CDR3 is built from 13 residues. CDR3 sequence (DNA): TGTGCCAGCAGCGAGGGAACAGACTACGAGCAGTACTTC. This encodes CASSEGTDYEQYF. The full variable domain, completed using reference TRBV5-4 and TRBJ2-7, is ETGVTQSPTHLIKTRGQQVTLRCSSQSGHNTVSWYQQALGQGPQFIFQYYREEENGRGNFPPRFSGLQFPNYSSELNVNALELDDSALYLCASSEGTDYEQYFGPGTRLTVT.

This chain connects TRBV5-5 to TRBJ2-2, with 8 bases fitting TRBD1. V shed 4 bases and J 6 bases; nucleotides not matched to a gene: 8. Germline V lookup: CDR1 SGHKS, CDR2 YYEKEE (reference sequence). This CDR3 contains 15 residues. The CDR3 sequence is CASSQGQGRAGELFF. CDR3 bases: TGTGCCAGCAGCCAAGGACAGGGACGGGCCGGGGAGCTGTTTTTT.

The genes are TRBV3-1 (or the pseudogene TRBV3-2) and TRBJ2-7; 7 bases line up with TRBD2. Germline assignment: CDR1 LGHDT and CDR2 YNNKEL (reference sequence). This CDR3 is 16 amino acids long. V shed 1 base and J 5 bases; nucleotides not matched to a gene: 11. The DNA of the CDR3 is TGTGCCAGCAGCCAAGGAGCGAGACTAGCAACACACGAGCAGTACTTC. It encodes CASSQGARLATHEQYF.

The genes are TRBV2 and TRBJ2-7, with 9 bases aligning to TRBD2. Germline loops: CDR1 SNHLY, CDR2 FYNNEI. J was trimmed by 4 bases and V by 4 bases; bases with no gene match: 2. The CDR3 sequence is 13 residues long. The CDR3 DNA reads as TGTGCCAGCAGTGTTAGCGGGAGTTACGAGCAGTACTTC. Amino acid sequence: CASSVSGSYEQYF.

The chain combines TRBV7-9 with TRBJ2-6; D may be TRBD1 (5 bases). This CDR3 contains 15 residues. CDR1 is SEHNR, CDR2 FQNEAQ, per germline (reference sequence). V lost 4 bases and J lost 0, with 7 bases in between. The CDR3 sequence is CASSSTVSGANVLTF. The CDR3 DNA is TGTGCCAGCAGCTCGACAGTCTCTGGGGCCAACGTCCTGACTTTC.

The chain is built from TRBV18 and TRBJ2-2; a weak D match, TRBD2 (5 bases). Germline assignment: CDR1 KGHSH and CDR2 LQKENI. V was trimmed by 3 bases and J by 2 bases, leaving 16 bases between them. The CDR3 totals 17 residues. In DNA form, the CDR3 reads TGTGCCAGCTCACCTTTTGGTGGAGCGGTAAACACCGGGGAGCTGTTTTTT. Residues: CASSPFGGAVNTGELFF.

V usage is TRBV19 and J usage is TRBJ1-5; TRBD1 might be the D (5 bases). The CDR3 extends over 16 amino acids. Germline CDR1 LNHDA, CDR2 SQIVND (reference sequence). Trimming stripped 4 bases from V and 7 bases from J, with 20 bases between. In DNA form, the CDR3 reads TGTGCCAGTAGTACCATGGGTGAGGCAGGGTGGCAGCCCCAGCATTTT. It translates to CASSTMGEAGWQPQHF.

The chain links TRBV5-1 to TRBJ2-7, with 7 bases lining up with TRBD2. V lost 0 bases and J lost 6; bases outside the gene matches: 9. This CDR3 is 15 amino acids long. CDR1 SGHRS and CDR2 YFSETQ come from the germline V gene. The CDR3 spells CASSLEVTSPREQYF. The DNA of the CDR3 is TGCGCCAGCAGCTTGGAGGTGACTAGCCCCCGCGAGCAGTACTTC.

The chain has TRBV27 and TRBJ2-1, with 10 bases identical to TRBD1. The CDR3 is 15 residues long. The V gene's germline CDR1 is MNHEY and CDR2 SMNVEV (reference sequence). Losses at the gene ends were 7 bases for V and 8 bases for J; bases not matched to a gene: 11. CDR3 coding DNA: TGTGCCAGCACTAACCCGGGACAGGGGTCCCATGAGCAGTTCTTC. It encodes CASTNPGQGSHEQFF.

The chain has TRBV2 and TRBJ1-1; TRBD1 matches at 10 bases. V dropped 6 bases and J dropped 4; count of bases not matched to a gene: 8. The germline V gene encodes CDR1 SNHLY and CDR2 FYNNEI. This CDR3 region has 15 residues. The CDR3 reads CASSDGQGEGTEAFF. Here the CDR3 DNA reads TGTGCCAGCAGCGACGGACAGGGGGAGGGCACTGAAGCTTTCTTT.

The rearrangement joins TRBV9 to TRBJ2-3; TRBD2 matches at 10 bases. Germline V gene sequence: CDR1 SGDLS, CDR2 YYNGEE. The CDR3 extends over 15 amino acids. The V and J ends lost 3 bases and 7 bases, in that order; junction bases with no gene match: 8. The CDR3 nucleotides are TGTGCCAGCAGCGGCGGGGAGCGGGAGGGGAATACGCAGTATTTT. Amino acid sequence: CASSGGEREGNTQYF.

This chain connects TRBV2 to TRBJ2-1, with TRBD2 matching over 8 bases. Trimming removed 2 bases from V and 7 bases from J; junction bases left unmatched: 19. CDR1 and CDR2 (germline): SNHLY, FYNNEI. The length of the CDR3 is 19 residues. This chain's CDR3 is CASSENFAASGLSGNEQFF. As DNA, the CDR3 is TGTGCCAGCAGTGAAAACTTTGCTGCTAGCGGGTTGAGTGGGAATGAGCAGTTCTTC.

The genes are TRBV28 and TRBJ1-1, with D unresolved. Trimming removed 6 bases from V and 2 bases from J, with 10 bases in between. The CDR3 has 13 amino acids. Germline V gene data show CDR1 as MDHEN and CDR2 as SYDVKM. DNA for the CDR3: TGTGCCAGCAGCGGAAGACTTAACACTGAAGCTTTCTTT. Translated: CASSGRLNTEAFF.

In this sample, this clone turned up once. The chain links TRBV9 to TRBJ1-4, with 7 bases lining up with TRBD1. The junction had 10 bases not matched to a gene; V was cut back by 3 bases and J by 8 bases. This CDR3 is built from 15 residues. CDR1 is SGDLS and CDR2 is YYNGEE in the germline V gene. In nucleotides, the CDR3 is TGTGCCAGCAGCGGGGGGACAGAACCTTTAGAAAAACTGTTTTTT. It specifies CASSGGTEPLEKLFF.

The chain combines TRBV6-5 with TRBJ1-1; D ambiguous. This CDR3 contains 11 residues. Germline lookup yields CDR1 MNHEY and CDR2 SVGAGI. V was trimmed by 0 bases and J by 10 bases, leaving 6 bases between them. CDR3 sequence reads: CASSYSGGAFF. Here the CDR3 DNA reads TGTGCCAGCAGTTACTCCGGTGGAGCTTTCTTT.

A note on this clone: A read error may explain this, as a much larger clone is one base away. This rearrangement joins TRBV7-8 to TRBJ1-2; TRBD1 matches 9 bases. CDR1 is SGHVS and CDR2 is FQNEAQ in the germline V gene. The CDR3 has 13 residues. Trimming cost V 4 bases and J 3 bases; bases outside gene matches: 0. Here the CDR3 reads CASSWTGDYGYTF. The CDR3 DNA reads TGTGCCAGCAGCTGGACAGGGGACTATGGCTACACCTTC. The whole variable domain, remainder taken from reference TRBV7-8 and TRBJ1-2, is GAGVSQSPRYKVAKRGQDVALRCDPISGHVSLFWYQQALGQGPEFLTYFQNEAQLDKSGLPSDRFFAERPEGSVSTLKIQRTQQEDSAVYLCASSWTGDYGYTFGSGTRLTVV.

The chain is built from TRBV19 and TRBJ1-5; no clear D. This CDR3 has 13 residues. Looked up from germline, CDR1 is LNHDA and CDR2 is SQIVND (reference sequence). The V gene lost 4 bases and the J gene lost 3 bases, with 7 bases spanning the gap. CDR3 protein: CASSRGFNQPQHF. The CDR3 DNA is TGTGCCAGTAGTAGAGGGTTCAATCAGCCCCAGCATTTT.

The chain carries TRBV30 and TRBJ2-1; 10 nucleotides agree with TRBD2. Germline V gene data show CDR1 as GTSNPN and CDR2 as SVGIG (reference sequence). This CDR3 is built from 20 residues. The junction had 24 bases not matched to a gene; V was cut back by 2 bases and J by 8 bases. Here the CDR3 DNA reads TGTGCCTGGAGTACCCACTCGGCAGCGGGAGGGCCTGTATCCATCCATGAGCAGTTCTTC. Amino acid sequence: CAWSTHSAAGGPVSIHEQFF.

The genes are TRBV16 and TRBJ1-5; D perhaps matches TRBD1 (5 bases). The CDR3 is made up of 16 amino acids. V shed 2 bases and J shed 3 bases, with 14 bases lying between them. Germline assignment: CDR1 KGHSY and CDR2 FQNENV. The CDR3 region has the DNA TGTGCCAGCAGCCAAAGTGGGGGGTCCGACAATCAGCCCCAGCATTTT. It specifies CASSQSGGSDNQPQHF.

The J gene is TRBJ1-5, the V gene TRBV7-9; TRBD1 matches 9 bases. With 5 bases clipped from V and 4 bases from J, the junction kept 3 bases outside the gene matches. This CDR3 comprises 14 residues. Per the germline V gene, CDR1 is SEHNR and CDR2 is FQNEAQ (reference sequence). The CDR3 sequence: CASSNGTGNQPQHF. The CDR3 DNA is TGTGCCAGCAGCAACGGGACAGGGAATCAGCCCCAGCATTTT. The whole variable domain, remainder taken from reference TRBV7-9 and TRBJ1-5, is DTGVSQNPRHKITKRGQNVTFRCDPISEHNRLYWYRQTLGQGPEFLTYFQNEAQLEKSRLLSDRFSAERPKGSFSTLEIQRTEQGDSAMYLCASSNGTGNQPQHFGDGTRLSIL.

This clone showed up just a few times. The V and J genes are TRBV10-2 and TRBJ1-2, with 7 nucleotides matching TRBD1. Trimming removed 10 bases from V and 2 bases from J; junction bases left unmatched: 10. The CDR3 has 14 residues. Germline V gives CDR1 WSHSY, CDR2 SAAADI. The CDR3 here is CATALDRENYGYTF. The CDR3 DNA reads as TGCGCCACCGCTTTAGACAGGGAAAACTATGGCTACACCTTC.

The V and J genes are TRBV5-6 and TRBJ2-3, with 7 bases lining up with TRBD2. CDR3 size: 14 residues. CDR1 is SGHDT, CDR2 YYEEEE, per germline. Trimming removed 4 bases from V and 2 bases from J; junction bases left unmatched: 4. The CDR3 here is CASSLGGDTDTQYF. CDR3 bases: TGTGCCAGCAGCCTGGGGGGGGACACAGATACGCAGTATTTT. Using reference TRBV5-6 and TRBJ2-3 for the parts outside the CDR3, the full variable domain is DAGVTQSPTHLIKTRGQQVTLRCSPKSGHDTVSWYQQALGQGPQFIFQYYEEEERQRGNFPDRFSGHQFPNYSSELNVNALLLGDSALYLCASSLGGDTDTQYFGPGTRLTVL.

CDR3 sequence (DNA): TGTGCCAGCAGCAAAGGACAGATCACCGGGGAGCTGTTTTTT. It specifies CASSKGQITGELFF. V usage is TRBV9 and J usage is TRBJ2-2; D is possibly TRBD1 (6 bases). The CDR3 is made up of 14 amino acids. Germline assignment: CDR1 SGDLS and CDR2 YYNGEE. The V end was cut by 4 bases, the J end by 4 bases, with 11 bases between.

V usage is TRBV19 and J usage is TRBJ1-1; 10 bases align to TRBD1. The CDR3 runs 16 residues. The germline gives CDR1 LNHDA, CDR2 SQIVND (reference sequence). J gave up 0 bases and V 3 bases, and 4 bases lay outside the gene matches. The CDR3 nucleotides read TGTGCCAGTAGTATTGGGACAGGGGTATTGAACACTGAAGCTTTCTTT. Its translation is CASSIGTGVLNTEAFF.

The V and J genes are TRBV9 and TRBJ1-1, with unresolved D. The CDR3 extends over 13 amino acids. Germline V gives CDR1 SGDLS, CDR2 YYNGEE. Trimming left V 6 bases short and J 0 bases short, with 9 bases between. The DNA of the CDR3 is TGTGCCAGCACCAGAGGGATGAACACTGAAGCTTTCTTT. Encoded protein: CASTRGMNTEAFF.

This chain connects TRBV28 to TRBJ2-7; 11 bases map to TRBD2. The germline CDR1 and CDR2 sequences are MDHEN and SYDVKM. There are 14 residues in the CDR3. The ends lost 8 bases at V and 3 bases at J; junction bases unmatched: 6. The DNA for the CDR3 is TGTGCCAGCCGTACTAGCGGGAGTTACTACGAGCAGTACTTC. This codes for CASRTSGSYYEQYF.

The chain's CDR3 is CSVVGSWLNNEQFF. CDR3 DNA sequence: TGCAGCGTTGTGGGCAGTTGGTTAAACAATGAGCAGTTCTTC. The rearrangement links TRBV29-1 to TRBJ2-1, with unresolved D. The CDR3 spans 14 residues. CDR1 is SQVTM and CDR2 is ANQGSEA in the germline V gene. V lost 4 bases and J 5 bases, leaving 15 bases between the germline ends.

This sequence joins TRBV19 and TRBJ1-5; possibly TRBD1 for D (6 bases). The CDR3 totals 16 residues. Germline V gene sequence: CDR1 LNHDA, CDR2 SQIVND (reference sequence). Trimming left V 3 bases short and J 2 bases short, with 14 bases between. For the CDR3, the DNA is TGTGCCAGTAGTATGAGGGCCGACAGGCGCAATCAGCCCCAGCATTTT. Amino acid sequence: CASSMRADRRNQPQHF. Full variable domain (missing parts from reference TRBV19 and TRBJ1-5): DGGITQSPKYLFRKEGQNVTLSCEQNLNHDAMYWYRQDPGQGLRLIYYSQIVNDFQKGDIAEGYSVSREKKESFPLTVTSAQKNPTAFYLCASSMRADRRNQPQHFGDGTRLSIL.

CDR3 nucleotide sequence: TGTGCCAGCAGTCCCTTTTACCGGGAACACTATGGCTACACCTTC. Residues: CASSPFYREHYGYTF. This chain joins TRBV11-2 and TRBJ1-2; D is unclear. V was cut by 6 bases and J by 3 bases, with 17 bases left in between. This CDR3 comprises 15 residues. Germline V gene data show CDR1 as SGHAT and CDR2 as FQNNGV.